The clone carrying this T cell receptor (beta chain) occurred a few times. What it binds is not known. The ends were cut back, 5 bases at V and 5 bases at J, with 21 bases in the middle. Germline V CDR1 and CDR2: KGHSH, LQKENI. CDR3 size: 16 residues. PCR was performed using 60 Vbeta and 13 Jbeta primers. This table comes from immunoSEQ multiplex PCR, and its TCRdb copy is limited to in-frame clones, with some not included. In the table there are about 160,000 clones, about 81% of which are singletons. This sample stems from a study of cytomegalovirus exposure and HLA in healthy donors. Turning to the study itself: Among the approximately 400 genotyped donors, over 70% were placed in the Caucasian-associated ancestry cluster. Findings and limits, study-wide: A later analysis showed that HLA-associated TCR beta chains had undergone more clonal expansion than equally common others. Previously analyzed data showed that most TCR beta V segments were productive at a frequency of about 87% or about 30%. TCR beta V- and J-gene trimming, according to a later analysis, was linked to a missense DCLRE1C variant.

The source is a woman in her fifties or sixties in good health and CMV-seropositive. The chain employs TRBV18 and TRBJ1-1; D might be TRBD1 (6 bases). Sample: PBMCs. CDR3 loop: CASSSVQGFGGTEAFF. CDR3 sequence (DNA): TGTGCCAGCTCATCAGTACAGGGATTCGGAGGAACTGAAGCTTTCTTT.